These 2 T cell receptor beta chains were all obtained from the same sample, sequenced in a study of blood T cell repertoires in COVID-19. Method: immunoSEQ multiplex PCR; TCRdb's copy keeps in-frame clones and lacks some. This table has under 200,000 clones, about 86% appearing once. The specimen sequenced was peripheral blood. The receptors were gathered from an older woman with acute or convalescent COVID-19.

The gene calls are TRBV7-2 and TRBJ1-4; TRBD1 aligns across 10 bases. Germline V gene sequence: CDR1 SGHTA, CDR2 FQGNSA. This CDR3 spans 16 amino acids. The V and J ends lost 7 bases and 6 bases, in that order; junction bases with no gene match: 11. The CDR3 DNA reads TGTGCCAGCACCCTAGGGTGGGGGACAGGGGATGAAAAACTGTTTTTT. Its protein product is CASTLGWGTGDEKLFF.

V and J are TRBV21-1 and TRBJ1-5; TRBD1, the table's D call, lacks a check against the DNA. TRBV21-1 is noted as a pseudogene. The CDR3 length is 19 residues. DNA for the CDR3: TGTGCCAGCAGCGACCGGGACAGGGATTTTCTCTATAGCAATCAGCCCCAGCATTTT. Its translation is CASSDRDRDFLYSNQPQHF.